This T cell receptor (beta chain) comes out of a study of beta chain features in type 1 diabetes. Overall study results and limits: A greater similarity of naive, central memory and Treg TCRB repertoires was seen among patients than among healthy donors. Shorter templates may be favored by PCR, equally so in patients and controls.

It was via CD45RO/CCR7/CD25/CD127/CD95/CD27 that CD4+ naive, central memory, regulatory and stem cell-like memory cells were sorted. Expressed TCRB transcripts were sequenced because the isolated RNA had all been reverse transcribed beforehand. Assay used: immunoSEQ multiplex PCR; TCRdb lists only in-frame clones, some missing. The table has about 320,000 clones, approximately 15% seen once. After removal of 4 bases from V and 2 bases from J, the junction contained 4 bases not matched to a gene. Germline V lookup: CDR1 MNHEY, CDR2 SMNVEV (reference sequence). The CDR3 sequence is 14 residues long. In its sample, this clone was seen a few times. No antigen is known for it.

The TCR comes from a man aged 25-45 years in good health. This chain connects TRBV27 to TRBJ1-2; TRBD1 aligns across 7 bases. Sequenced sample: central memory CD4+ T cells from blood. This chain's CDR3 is CASSSAGGNYGYTF. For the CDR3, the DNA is TGTGCCAGCAGTTCGGCAGGGGGAAACTATGGCTACACCTTC.